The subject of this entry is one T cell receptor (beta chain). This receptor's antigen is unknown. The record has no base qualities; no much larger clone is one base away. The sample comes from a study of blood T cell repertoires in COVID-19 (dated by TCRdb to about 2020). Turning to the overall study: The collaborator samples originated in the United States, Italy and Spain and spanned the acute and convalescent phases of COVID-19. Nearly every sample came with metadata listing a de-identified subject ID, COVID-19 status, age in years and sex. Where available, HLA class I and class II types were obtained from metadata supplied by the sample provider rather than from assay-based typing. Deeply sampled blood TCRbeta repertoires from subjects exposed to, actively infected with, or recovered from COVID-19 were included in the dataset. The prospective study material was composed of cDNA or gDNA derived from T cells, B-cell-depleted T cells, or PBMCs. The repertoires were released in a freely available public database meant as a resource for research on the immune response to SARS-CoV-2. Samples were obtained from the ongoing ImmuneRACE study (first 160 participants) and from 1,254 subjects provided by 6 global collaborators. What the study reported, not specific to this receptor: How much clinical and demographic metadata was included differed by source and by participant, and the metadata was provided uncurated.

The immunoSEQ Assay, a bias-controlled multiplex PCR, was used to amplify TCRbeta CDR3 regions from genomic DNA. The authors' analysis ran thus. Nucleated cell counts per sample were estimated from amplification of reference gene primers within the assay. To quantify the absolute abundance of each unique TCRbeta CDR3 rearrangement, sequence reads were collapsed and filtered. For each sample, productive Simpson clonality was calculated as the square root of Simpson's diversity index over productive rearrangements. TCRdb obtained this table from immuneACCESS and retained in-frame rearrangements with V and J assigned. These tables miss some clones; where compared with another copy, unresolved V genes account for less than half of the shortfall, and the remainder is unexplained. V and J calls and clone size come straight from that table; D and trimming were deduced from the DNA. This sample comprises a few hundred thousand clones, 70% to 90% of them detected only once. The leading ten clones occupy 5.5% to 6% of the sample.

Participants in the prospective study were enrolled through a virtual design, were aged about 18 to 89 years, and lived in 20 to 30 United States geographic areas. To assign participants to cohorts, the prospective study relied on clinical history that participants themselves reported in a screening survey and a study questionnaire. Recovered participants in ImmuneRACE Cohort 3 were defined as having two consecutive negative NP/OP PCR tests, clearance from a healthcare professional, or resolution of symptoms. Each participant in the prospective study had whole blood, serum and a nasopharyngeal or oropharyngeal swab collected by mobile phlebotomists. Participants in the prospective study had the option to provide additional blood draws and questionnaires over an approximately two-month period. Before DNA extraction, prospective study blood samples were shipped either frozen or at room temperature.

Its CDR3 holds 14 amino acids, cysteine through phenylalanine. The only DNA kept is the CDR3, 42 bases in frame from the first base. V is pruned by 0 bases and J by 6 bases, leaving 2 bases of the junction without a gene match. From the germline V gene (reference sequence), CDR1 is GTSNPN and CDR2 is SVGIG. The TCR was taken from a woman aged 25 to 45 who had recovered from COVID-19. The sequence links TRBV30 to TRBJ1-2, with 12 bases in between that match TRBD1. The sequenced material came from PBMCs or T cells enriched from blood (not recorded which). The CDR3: CAWSVGTGGDGYTF. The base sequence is TGTGCCTGGAGTGTAGGGACAGGGGGCGATGGCTACACCTTC.